This T cell receptor (beta chain) came from a study of cytomegalovirus exposure and HLA in healthy donors. Study information: One earlier analysis, a look at about 179 million T cells, found some 100 million unique TCR beta sequences. Study results and caveats: Fewer N-insertions (relative to the approximately 700-donor mean) were reportedly seen in an Asian-associated ancestry cluster in a later analysis. The classifier reportedly diagnosed cytomegalovirus status with high specificity and sensitivity. Cytomegalovirus association was listed for about 160 TCR beta chains.

CDR1 is MNHEY and CDR2 is SVGAGI in the germline V gene. The CDR3 loop spans 15 amino acids. Trimming left V 5 bases short and J 6 bases short, with 20 bases between. It was with 60 Vbeta and 13 Jbeta primers that the PCR ran. Generated by immunoSEQ multiplex PCR, the TCRdb table keeps only in-frame clones and is missing some. Its clone listing holds 200,000 or so clones. As for this clone: Antigen specificity is unknown.

The receptor comes from a girl aged 2 to 10 in good health and CMV-seropositive. V and J are TRBV6-5 and TRBJ2-7; D not resolved. Sample: PBMCs. The DNA for the CDR3 is TGTGCCAGCAGTCAACAGACCCCTACGTCTTCCGAGCAGTACTTC. Translation gives CASSQQTPTSSEQYF.